The 13 T cell receptor beta chains below all came from one sample that was sequenced in a study of T-cell memory formation after mild COVID-19. TCRdb re-called the 5' RACE reads through MiXCR, storing one row per CDR3 protein. Found here are 300,000 to 350,000 distinct CDR3 sequences, roughly 19% of them singletons; the top ten hold around 20%. Specimen: PBMCs or a T cell subset sorted from them (not recorded which). The receptors were sampled from a man younger than 35 who had mild COVID-19 (a few samples of this study predate the infection). Cell type and time point are not known.

There are many counts of this clonotype. V is TRBV3-1 and J is TRBJ2-3; the D call may be TRBD1 or TRBD2 (5 bases each). V was clipped by 1 base and J by 2 bases, with 10 bases between them. This CDR3 has 15 amino acids. Germline-derived CDR1 and CDR2 are LGHDT and YNNKEL (reference sequence). The CDR3 DNA follows: TGTGCCAGCAGCCAAGGTGTGGGGACCACAGATACGCAGTATTTT. Translation gives CASSQGVGTTDTQYF.

The chain links TRBV7-9 to TRBJ1-4; D unresolved. Per germline, CDR1 SEHNR and CDR2 FQNEAQ (reference sequence). The length of the CDR3 is 13 residues. The germline V and J ends were trimmed by 0 bases and 5 bases, with 4 bases remaining between them. CDR3 region: CASSLAGNEKLFF. As DNA, the CDR3 is TGTGCCAGCAGCTTAGCAGGGAATGAAAAACTGTTTTTT.

The genes are TRBV4-3 and TRBJ1-1, with D tentatively TRBD1 (5 bases). The CDR3 runs to 14 residues. Per the germline V gene, CDR1 is LGHNA and CDR2 is YSLEER. The V end lost 0 bases, the J end lost 6 bases, and 11 bases lay between the germline ends. The CDR3 region is CASSQEFPGPEAFF. Written as DNA, the CDR3 is TGCGCCAGCAGCCAAGAGTTCCCAGGGCCTGAAGCTTTCTTT.

The CDR3 here is CASSYPRGGWTEAFF. CDR3 bases: TGTGCCAGCAGCTACCCCCGGGGGGGGTGGACTGAAGCTTTCTTT. The V gene is TRBV21-1, the J gene TRBJ1-1; the table's D call, TRBD1, has no DNA check behind it. TRBV21-1 is deemed a pseudogene. The CDR3 consists of 15 residues.

This clonotype was counted between two and nine times. V gene TRBV7-2 combines with J gene TRBJ1-1, with 7 bases that match TRBD1. After removal of 1 base from V and 11 bases from J, the junction contained 7 bases not matched to a gene. There are 13 residues in the CDR3. Germline CDR1 and CDR2: SGHTA and FQGNSA. The CDR3 DNA reads TGTGCCAGCAGCTTAGAACAGGGGCGGTACGCTTTCTTT. Encoded protein: CASSLEQGRYAFF.

This clonotype was seen a handful of times. The genes are TRBV3-1 and TRBJ1-4, with a possible D match to TRBD1 (6 bases). The CDR3 is 15 amino acids. Germline lookup yields CDR1 LGHDT and CDR2 YNNKEL (reference sequence). V lost 5 bases and J lost 5, with 15 bases in between. CDR3 amino acids: CASSSRRTGNEKLFF. CDR3 bases: TGTGCCAGCAGCTCAAGACGCACAGGGAATGAAAAACTGTTTTTT.

In its sample, this clonotype was seen a few times. The rearrangement uses TRBV5-1 and TRBJ2-5, with D possibly being TRBD2 (5 bases). V was shortened by 4 bases and J by 5 bases, with 18 bases between the two germline ends. Germline V gene data show CDR1 as SGHRS and CDR2 as YFSETQ. The CDR3 is 15 amino acids. CDR3 bases: TGCGCCAGCAGCCTACTAGACGGCCTAGGGGAGACCCAGTACTTC. Translation: CASSLLDGLGETQYF.

DNA for the CDR3: TGCAGTGCAACCCACCTTGGGGCCTCGAACACTGAAGCTTTCTTT. Protein: CSATHLGASNTEAFF. This sequence joins TRBV20-1 and TRBJ1-1; D perhaps matches TRBD1 (5 bases). Trimming stripped 6 bases from V and 1 base from J, with 18 bases between. CDR1 is DFQATT, CDR2 SNEGSKA, per germline (reference sequence). The CDR3 length is 15 residues.

The J gene is TRBJ1-5, the V gene TRBV19, with D perhaps matching TRBD1 (5 bases). The CDR3 covers 14 residues. The ends were cut back, 10 bases at V and 6 bases at J, with 19 bases in the middle. Germline lookup yields CDR1 LNHDA and CDR2 SQIVND (reference sequence). The CDR3 nucleotides read TGTGCCACCCATGCCGCCTCGGGGGGTCAGCCCCAGCATTTT. Its translation is CATHAASGGQPQHF.

This clonotype was counted a few times. V and J are TRBV5-1 and TRBJ1-5; a possible D gene is TRBD1 (6 bases). The CDR3 is 13 residues long. Germline V lookup: CDR1 SGHRS, CDR2 YFSETQ. V lost 3 bases, J lost 5 bases, and 9 bases lay in between. CDR3 DNA sequence: TGCGCCAGCAGCTGGGGGGCGGATCAGCCCCAGCATTTT. Residues: CASSWGADQPQHF.

This clonotype was recorded a few times. The chain couples TRBV29-1 to TRBJ1-1, with unresolved D. V dropped 4 bases and J dropped 2 bases, with 8 bases sitting between them. This CDR3 region has 12 residues. The germline CDR1 and CDR2 sequences are SQVTM and ANQGSEA. Written as DNA, the CDR3 is TGCAGCGTTGGAGGTCCTAACACTGAAGCTTTCTTT. Protein sequence: CSVGGPNTEAFF.

This clonotype was seen a few times. V is TRBV7-2 and J is TRBJ2-4; 10 nucleotides match TRBD1. Germline V gene data show CDR1 as SGHTA and CDR2 as FQGNSA. V lost 1 base, J lost 10 bases, and 7 bases stayed unmatched. The CDR3 runs to 15 residues. DNA for the CDR3: TGTGCCAGCAGCTTAGAACAGGGACAGGGGTTTATTCAGTACTTC. Its protein is CASSLEQGQGFIQYF.

This chain links TRBV11-2 with TRBJ2-2; D possibly matches TRBD1 or TRBD2 (5 bases each). V lost 2 bases to trimming and J lost 6 bases, with 13 bases between them. In germline, CDR1 is SGHAT, CDR2 FQNNGV. The CDR3 is 15 amino acids. CDR3 DNA sequence: TGTGCCAGCAGCTTACGATTTGAGGGGTCCGGGGAGCTGTTTTTT. This translates into CASSLRFEGSGELFF.